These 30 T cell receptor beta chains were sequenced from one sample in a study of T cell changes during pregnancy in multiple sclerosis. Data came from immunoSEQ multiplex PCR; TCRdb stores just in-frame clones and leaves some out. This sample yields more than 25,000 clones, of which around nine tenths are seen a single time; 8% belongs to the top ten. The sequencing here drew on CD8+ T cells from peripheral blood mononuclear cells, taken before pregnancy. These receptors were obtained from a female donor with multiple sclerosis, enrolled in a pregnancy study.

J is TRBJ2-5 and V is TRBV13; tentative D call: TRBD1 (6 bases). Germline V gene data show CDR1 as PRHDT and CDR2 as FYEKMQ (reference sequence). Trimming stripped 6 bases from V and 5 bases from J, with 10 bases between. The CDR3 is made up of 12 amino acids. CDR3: CASRGGGETQYF. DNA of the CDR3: TGTGCCAGCAGGGGTGGGGGCGAGACCCAGTACTTC.

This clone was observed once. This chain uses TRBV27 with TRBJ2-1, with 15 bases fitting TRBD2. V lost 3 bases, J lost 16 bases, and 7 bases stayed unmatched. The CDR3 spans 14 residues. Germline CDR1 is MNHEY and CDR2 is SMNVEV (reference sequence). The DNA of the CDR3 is TGTGCCAGCAGTTTTGGACTAGCGGGGGGGCCAGTCTTCTTC. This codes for CASSFGLAGGPVFF.

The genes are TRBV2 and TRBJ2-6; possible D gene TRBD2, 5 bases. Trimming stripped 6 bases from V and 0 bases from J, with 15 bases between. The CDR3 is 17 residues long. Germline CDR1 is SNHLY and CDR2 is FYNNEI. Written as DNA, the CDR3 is TGTGCCAGCAGCCAAGAAGGTGAGGGCTCTGGGGCCAACGTCCTGACTTTC. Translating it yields CASSQEGEGSGANVLTF.

As DNA, the CDR3 is TGTGCCAGCAGCAAAGCGGGATTCTCTGGAAACACCATATATTTT. It translates to CASSKAGFSGNTIYF. The chain couples TRBV7-9 to TRBJ1-3; D gene uncertain. This CDR3 contains 15 residues. Trimming took 5 bases from V and 0 from J, leaving 11 bases between them. Looked up from germline, CDR1 is SEHNR and CDR2 is FQNEAQ (reference sequence).

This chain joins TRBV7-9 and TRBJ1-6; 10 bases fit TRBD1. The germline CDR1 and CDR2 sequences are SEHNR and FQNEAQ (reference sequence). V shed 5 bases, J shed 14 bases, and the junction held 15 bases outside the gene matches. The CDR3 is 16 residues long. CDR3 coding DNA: TGTGCCAGCAGCCCGCCGACGGGACAGGGGAGGGAGGCCCTCCACTTT. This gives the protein CASSPPTGQGREALHF.

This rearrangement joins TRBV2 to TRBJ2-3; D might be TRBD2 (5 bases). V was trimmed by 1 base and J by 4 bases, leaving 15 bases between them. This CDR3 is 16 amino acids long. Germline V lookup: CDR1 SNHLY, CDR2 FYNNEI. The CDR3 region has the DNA TGTGCCAGCAGTGAAGTGGCGGGCCGTCCACCAGATACGCAGTATTTT. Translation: CASSEVAGRPPDTQYF.

CDR3 residues: CASSQAGALDTQYF. The CDR3 nucleotides are TGCGCCAGCAGCCAAGCGGGGGCCCTAGATACGCAGTATTTT. The rearrangement links TRBV5-1 to TRBJ2-3; 8 nucleotides align to TRBD2. This CDR3 has 14 residues. Germline loops: CDR1 SGHRS, CDR2 YFSETQ. The V and J ends lost 4 bases and 5 bases, in that order; junction bases with no gene match: 6.

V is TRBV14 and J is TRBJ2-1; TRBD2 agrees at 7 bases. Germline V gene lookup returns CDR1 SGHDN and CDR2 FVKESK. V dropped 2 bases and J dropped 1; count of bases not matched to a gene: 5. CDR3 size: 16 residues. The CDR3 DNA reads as TGTGCCAGCAGCCAAAAGGGACTACCTTCCTACAATGAGCAGTTCTTC. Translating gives CASSQKGLPSYNEQFF.

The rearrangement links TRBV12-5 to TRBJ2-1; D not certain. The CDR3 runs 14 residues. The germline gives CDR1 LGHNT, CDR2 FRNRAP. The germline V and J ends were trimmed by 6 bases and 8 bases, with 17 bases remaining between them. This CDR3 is CASGPPMAVHEQFF. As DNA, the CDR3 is TGTGCTAGTGGGCCGCCCATGGCCGTCCATGAGCAGTTCTTC.

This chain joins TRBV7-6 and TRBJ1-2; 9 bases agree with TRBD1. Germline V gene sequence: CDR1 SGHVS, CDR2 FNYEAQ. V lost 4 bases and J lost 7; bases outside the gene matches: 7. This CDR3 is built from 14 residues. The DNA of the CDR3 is TGTGCCAGCAGCTCTCCGGGACAGGGATCTGGCTACACCTTC. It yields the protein CASSSPGQGSGYTF.

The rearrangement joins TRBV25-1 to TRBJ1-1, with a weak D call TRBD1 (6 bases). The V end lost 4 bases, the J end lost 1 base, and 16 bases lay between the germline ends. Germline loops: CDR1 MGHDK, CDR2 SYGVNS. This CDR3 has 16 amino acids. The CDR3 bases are TGTGCCAGCAGTGTACCGGGACATCGTCCGAACACTGAAGCTTTCTTT. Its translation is CASSVPGHRPNTEAFF.

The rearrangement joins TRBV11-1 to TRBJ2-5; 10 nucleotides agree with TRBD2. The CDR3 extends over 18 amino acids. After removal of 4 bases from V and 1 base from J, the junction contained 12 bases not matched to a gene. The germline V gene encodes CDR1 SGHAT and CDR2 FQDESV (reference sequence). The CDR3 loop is CASSSSGGALGRQETQYF. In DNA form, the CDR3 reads TGTGCCAGCAGCTCCAGCGGGGGGGCCCTGGGGCGCCAAGAGACCCAGTACTTC.

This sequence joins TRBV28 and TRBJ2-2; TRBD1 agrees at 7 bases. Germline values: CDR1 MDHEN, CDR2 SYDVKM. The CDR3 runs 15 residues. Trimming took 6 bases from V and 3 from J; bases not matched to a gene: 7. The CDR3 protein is CASRGGTVHTGELFF. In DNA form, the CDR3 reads TGTGCCAGCAGGGGTGGGACAGTCCACACCGGGGAGCTGTTTTTT. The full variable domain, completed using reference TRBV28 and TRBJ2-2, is DVKVTQSSRYLVKRTGEKVFLECVQDMDHENMFWYRQDPGLGLRLIYFSYDVKMKEKGDIPEGYSVSREKKERFSLILESASTNQTSMYLCASRGGTVHTGELFFGEGSRLTVL.

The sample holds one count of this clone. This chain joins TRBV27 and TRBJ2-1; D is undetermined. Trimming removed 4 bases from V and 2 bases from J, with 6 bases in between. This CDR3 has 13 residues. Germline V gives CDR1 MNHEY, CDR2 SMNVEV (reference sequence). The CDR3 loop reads CASSSTAYNEQFF. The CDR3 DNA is TGTGCCAGCAGTTCTACAGCCTACAATGAGCAGTTCTTC.

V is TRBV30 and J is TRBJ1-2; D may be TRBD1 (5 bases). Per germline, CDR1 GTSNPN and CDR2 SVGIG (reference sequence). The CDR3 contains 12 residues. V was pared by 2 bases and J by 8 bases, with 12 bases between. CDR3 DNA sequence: TGTGCCTGGAGTTGGGGGGGTGCAGGCTACACCTTC. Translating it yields CAWSWGGAGYTF. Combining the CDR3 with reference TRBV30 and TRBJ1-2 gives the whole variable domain SQTIHQWPATLVQPVGSPLSLECTVEGTSNPNLYWYRQAAGRGLQLLFYSVGIGQISSEVPQNLSASRPQDRQFILSSKKLLLSDSGFYLCAWSWGGAGYTFGSGTRLTVV.

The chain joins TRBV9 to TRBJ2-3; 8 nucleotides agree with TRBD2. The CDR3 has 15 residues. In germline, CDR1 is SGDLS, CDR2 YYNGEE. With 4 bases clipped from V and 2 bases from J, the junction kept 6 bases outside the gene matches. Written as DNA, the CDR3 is TGTGCCAGCAGCTTAAAAGCGGGGGCCACAGATACGCAGTATTTT. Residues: CASSLKAGATDTQYF.

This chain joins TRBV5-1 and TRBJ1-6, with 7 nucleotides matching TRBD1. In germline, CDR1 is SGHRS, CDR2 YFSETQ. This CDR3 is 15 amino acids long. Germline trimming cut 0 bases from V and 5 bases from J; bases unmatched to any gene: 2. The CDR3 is CASSLAGQDNSPLHF. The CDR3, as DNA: TGCGCCAGCAGCTTGGCTGGACAGGATAATTCACCCCTCCACTTT.

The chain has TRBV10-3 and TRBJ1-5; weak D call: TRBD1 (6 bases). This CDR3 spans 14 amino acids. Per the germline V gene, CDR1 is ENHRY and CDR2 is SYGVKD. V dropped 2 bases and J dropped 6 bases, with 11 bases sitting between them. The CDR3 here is CAISEPDRSQPQHF. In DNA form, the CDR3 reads TGTGCCATCAGTGAGCCAGACAGGAGTCAGCCCCAGCATTTT.

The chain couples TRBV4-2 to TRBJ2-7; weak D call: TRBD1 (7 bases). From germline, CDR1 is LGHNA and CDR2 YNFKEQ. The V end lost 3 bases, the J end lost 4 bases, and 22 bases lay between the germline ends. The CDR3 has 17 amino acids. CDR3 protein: CASSQYSKAGGLYEQYF. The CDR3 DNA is TGTGCCAGCAGCCAGTATAGTAAGGCAGGGGGGCTTTACGAGCAGTACTTC.

CDR3 amino acids: CASTQGIGINYGYTF. CDR3 bases: TGCGCCAGCACCCAGGGGATCGGGATTAACTATGGCTACACCTTC. This chain connects TRBV4-3 to TRBJ1-2, with TRBD1 as a possible D gene (6 bases). Germline V gene data show CDR1 as LGHNA and CDR2 as YSLEER. The CDR3 runs to 15 residues. Trimming took off 7 bases at V and 1 base at J, with 16 bases between the two ends.

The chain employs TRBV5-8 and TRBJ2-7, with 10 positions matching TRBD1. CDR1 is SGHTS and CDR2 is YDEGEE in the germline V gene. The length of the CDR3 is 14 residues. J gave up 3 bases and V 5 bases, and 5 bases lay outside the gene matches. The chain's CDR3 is CASRGGTGDYEQYF. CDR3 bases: TGTGCCAGCAGGGGGGGGACAGGGGACTACGAGCAGTACTTC.

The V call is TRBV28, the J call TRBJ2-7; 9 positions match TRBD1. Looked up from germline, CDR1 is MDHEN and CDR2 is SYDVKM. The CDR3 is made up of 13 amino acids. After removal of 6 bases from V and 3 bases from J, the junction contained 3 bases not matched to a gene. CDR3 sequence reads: CASSSTGGYEQYF. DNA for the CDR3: TGTGCCAGCAGCTCGACAGGGGGCTACGAGCAGTACTTC.

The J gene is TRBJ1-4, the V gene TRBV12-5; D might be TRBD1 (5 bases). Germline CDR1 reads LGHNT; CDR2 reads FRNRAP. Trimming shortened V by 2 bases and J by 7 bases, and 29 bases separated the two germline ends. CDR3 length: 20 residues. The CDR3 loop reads CASGLLPPEGLYSRGEKLFF. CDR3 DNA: TGTGCTAGTGGTTTGCTTCCCCCAGAGGGACTCTACTCGAGGGGTGAAAAACTGTTTTTT.

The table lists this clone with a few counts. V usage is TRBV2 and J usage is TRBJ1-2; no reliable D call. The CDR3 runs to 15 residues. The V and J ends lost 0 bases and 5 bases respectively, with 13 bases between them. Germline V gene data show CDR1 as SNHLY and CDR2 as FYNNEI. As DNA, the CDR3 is TGTGCCAGCAGTGAAGCGCTTGGAGGGATTTATGGCTACACCTTC. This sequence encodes CASSEALGGIYGYTF. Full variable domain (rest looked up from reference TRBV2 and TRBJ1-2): EPEVTQTPSHQVTQMGQEVILRCVPISNHLYFYWYRQILGQKVEFLVSFYNNEISEKSEIFDDQFSVERPDGSNFTLKIRSTKLEDSAMYFCASSEALGGIYGYTFGSGTRLTVV.

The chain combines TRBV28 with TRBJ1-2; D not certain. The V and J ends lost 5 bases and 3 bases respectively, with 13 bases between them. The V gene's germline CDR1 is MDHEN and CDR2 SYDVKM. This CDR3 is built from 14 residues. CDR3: CASSILQSHYGYTF. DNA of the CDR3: TGTGCCAGCAGTATATTACAGAGTCACTATGGCTACACCTTC.

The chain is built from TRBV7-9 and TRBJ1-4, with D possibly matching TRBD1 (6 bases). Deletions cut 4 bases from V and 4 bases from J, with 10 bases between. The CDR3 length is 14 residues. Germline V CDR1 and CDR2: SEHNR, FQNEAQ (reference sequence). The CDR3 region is CASSSTGYNEKLFF. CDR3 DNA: TGTGCCAGCAGCTCCACAGGGTATAATGAAAAACTGTTTTTT.

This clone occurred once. CDR3 nucleotide sequence: TGTGCCAGTAGTATCTTATGGGGGGTGAATGAGCAGTTCTTC. It specifies CASSILWGVNEQFF. J is TRBJ2-1 and V is TRBV19; D may be TRBD2 (6 bases). This CDR3 is built from 14 residues. The germline V gene has CDR1 LNHDA and CDR2 SQIVND (reference sequence). V gave up 3 bases and J gave up 7 bases, with 13 bases separating them.

CDR3 sequence: CASTSFGTGRHEQYF. The CDR3, as DNA: TGTGCCAGCACCTCTTTCGGGACAGGGCGCCACGAGCAGTACTTC. V usage is TRBV7-2 and J usage is TRBJ2-7, with 9 bases aligning to TRBD1. J was trimmed by 5 bases and V by 7 bases; bases with no gene match: 12. Germline values: CDR1 SGHTA, CDR2 FQGNSA. The CDR3 length is 15 residues.

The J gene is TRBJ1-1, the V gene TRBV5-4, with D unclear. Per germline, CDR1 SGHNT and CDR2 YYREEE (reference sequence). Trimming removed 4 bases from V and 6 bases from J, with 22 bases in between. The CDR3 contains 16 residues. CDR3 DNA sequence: TGTGCCAGCAGCCCCGTTCGGATTGGCGGAAGCCCTGAAGCTTTCTTT. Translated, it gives CASSPVRIGGSPEAFF.

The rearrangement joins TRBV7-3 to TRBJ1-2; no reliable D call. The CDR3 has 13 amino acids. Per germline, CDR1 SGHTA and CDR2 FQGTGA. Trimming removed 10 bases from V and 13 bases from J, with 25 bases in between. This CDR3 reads CATTKFGPTALTF. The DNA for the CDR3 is TGTGCCACCACAAAATTTGGGCCGACGGCCCTCACCTTC.